These 9 T cell receptor beta chains originate from one sample sequenced in a study of blood T cell repertoires in COVID-19. Only in-frame clones appear in the TCRdb table, and some are missing; sequencing was by immunoSEQ multiplex PCR. The sample lists 300,000 to 500,000 clones; roughly 90% were seen once. The sequencing input was PBMCs or T cells enriched from blood (not recorded which). The receptors stem from a woman in her twenties or thirties with acute COVID-19.

The CDR3 loop is CASSFRRGFNSPLHF. CDR3 DNA sequence: TGTGCCAGTAGTTTCCGCAGGGGCTTCAATTCACCCCTCCACTTT. V is TRBV19 and J is TRBJ1-6; D might be TRBD1 (6 bases). The CDR3 loop spans 15 amino acids. Germline values: CDR1 LNHDA, CDR2 SQIVND (reference sequence). Trimming stripped 5 bases from V and 7 bases from J, with 15 bases between.

This chain connects TRBV21-1 to TRBJ2-1; the tabulated D call, TRBD2, remains unverified against the DNA. TRBV21-1 represents a pseudogene. There are 17 residues in the CDR3. CDR3 nucleotide sequence: TGTGCCAGCATCATCGGGGGGGGCCTCCTCTCCTACAATGAGCAGTTCTTC. Translation gives CASIIGGGLLSYNEQFF.

V usage is TRBV6-5 and J usage is TRBJ1-2, with 8 bases identical to TRBD1. Germline-derived CDR1 and CDR2 are MNHEY and SVGAGI. The CDR3 runs to 15 residues. Trimming took 6 bases from V and 5 from J; bases not matched to a gene: 11. The CDR3 loop is CASRLTGQAPYGYTF. CDR3 bases: TGTGCCAGCAGGCTCACGGGACAGGCACCTTATGGCTACACCTTC.

V is TRBV20-1 and J is TRBJ2-5; D is ambiguous. The CDR3 has 12 residues. V dropped 6 bases and J dropped 5 bases, with 13 bases sitting between them. CDR1 and CDR2 (germline): DFQATT, SNEGSKA (reference sequence). The CDR3 DNA follows: TGCAGTGCCAGTGACCTAGAGGAGACCCAGTACTTC. It translates to CSASDLEETQYF.

The rearrangement uses TRBV3-1 (or the pseudogene TRBV3-2) and TRBJ1-1, with 10 bases fitting TRBD1. Germline V CDR1 and CDR2: LGHDT, YNNKEL (reference sequence). V gave up 5 bases and J gave up 4 bases; unmatched junction bases: 1. There are 13 residues in the CDR3. The CDR3 sequence is CASSGTGATEAFF. CDR3 sequence (DNA): TGTGCCAGCAGCGGGACAGGGGCCACTGAAGCTTTCTTT.

J is TRBJ1-2 and V is TRBV24-1; 10 bases are a match to TRBD1. The CDR3 runs 17 residues. Unmatched junction bases numbered 7, after V lost 4 bases and J lost 0 bases. Germline V gives CDR1 KGHDR, CDR2 SFDVKD. CDR3 amino acids: CATSESGTGVSNYGYTF. The CDR3 nucleotides read TGTGCCACCAGTGAATCCGGGACAGGGGTCTCTAACTATGGCTACACCTTC.

The chain couples TRBV18 to TRBJ1-5; 7 positions match TRBD1. Losses at the gene ends were 0 bases for V and 3 bases for J; bases not matched to a gene: 2. Germline V lookup: CDR1 KGHSH, CDR2 LQKENI. The CDR3 has 15 residues. Here the CDR3 reads CASSPPGQVNQPQHF. Written as DNA, the CDR3 is TGTGCCAGCTCACCACCAGGACAGGTCAATCAGCCCCAGCATTTT.

This rearrangement joins TRBV6-5 to TRBJ1-3; D might be TRBD1 (6 bases). Trimming left V 7 bases short and J 11 bases short, with 24 bases between. Per the germline V gene, CDR1 is MNHEY and CDR2 is SVGAGI. CDR3 size: 15 residues. CDR3 protein: CASTRQEAWGYAIYF. The CDR3 DNA reads TGTGCCAGCACCCGACAGGAGGCATGGGGGTACGCCATATATTTT.

In its sample, this clone was seen a few times. This sequence joins TRBV6-6 and TRBJ2-6; 7 bases map to TRBD1. Germline lookup yields CDR1 MNHNY and CDR2 SVGAGI (reference sequence). V shed 6 bases and J 2 bases; nucleotides not matched to a gene: 1. The CDR3 has 14 residues. The CDR3 DNA sequence: TGTGCCAGCAGAGGGACAGCTGGGGCCAACGTCCTGACTTTC. Protein: CASRGTAGANVLTF.